One and the same sample provided the 30 T cell receptor beta chains below, sequenced in a study of T cells after posttransplantation cyclophosphamide. Data came from immunoSEQ multiplex PCR; TCRdb stores just in-frame clones and leaves some out. The repertoire holds fewer than 25,000 clones, with approximately 97% as singletons. Cells defined as naive were viable CD3+CD4+ or CD3+CD8+ and CCR7+CD45RA+CD45RO-CD95-CD27+CD28+. Sequencing was carried out using naive CD4+ T cells sorted from PBMCs. Receptor source: a middle-aged man in good health, CMV-negative, and a related stem cell transplant donor.

This chain connects TRBV19 to TRBJ2-7; D is unclear. With 1 base removed from V and 6 bases from J, the gap between germline ends came to 7 bases. CDR1 and CDR2 (germline): LNHDA, SQIVND (reference sequence). The CDR3 runs 12 residues. This CDR3 reads CASSIVGSEQYF. The DNA of the CDR3 is TGTGCCAGTAGTATAGTCGGTAGCGAGCAGTACTTC. The whole variable domain, filled in from reference TRBV19 and TRBJ2-7, reads DGGITQSPKYLFRKEGQNVTLSCEQNLNHDAMYWYRQDPGQGLRLIYYSQIVNDFQKGDIAEGYSVSREKKESFPLTVTSAQKNPTAFYLCASSIVGSEQYFGPGTRLTVT.

The chain carries TRBV7-9 and TRBJ1-5; maybe TRBD1 (6 bases). The CDR3 loop spans 13 amino acids. Trimming pared 4 bases from V and 5 bases from J, leaving 9 bases between. CDR1 SEHNR and CDR2 FQNEAQ come from the germline V gene (reference sequence). Here the CDR3 DNA reads TGTGCCAGCAGCTCACAGGGAGATCAGCCCCAGCATTTT. Translation: CASSSQGDQPQHF.

The chain joins TRBV28 to TRBJ1-1; no clear D. V was shortened by 6 bases and J by 7 bases, with 24 bases between the two germline ends. Germline CDR1 and CDR2: MDHEN and SYDVKM. The CDR3 consists of 16 residues. CDR3 region: CASSSPLGTFYGEAFF. Here the CDR3 DNA reads TGTGCCAGCAGCTCCCCCCTAGGTACGTTTTACGGTGAAGCTTTCTTT.

V and J are TRBV9 and TRBJ2-2; D is unclear. CDR3 length: 14 amino acids. Germline V gene sequence: CDR1 SGDLS, CDR2 YYNGEE. Trimming took off 3 bases at V and 6 bases at J, with 12 bases between the two ends. Here the CDR3 reads CASSARLSAGELFF. The DNA of the CDR3 is TGTGCCAGCAGCGCCCGACTTTCTGCCGGGGAGCTGTTTTTT.

The chain links TRBV18 to TRBJ2-7; 7 nucleotides align to TRBD1. This CDR3 region has 14 residues. Germline lookup yields CDR1 KGHSH and CDR2 LQKENI. The V gene end was trimmed by 6 bases and the J gene end by 6 bases; junction bases not matched to a gene: 11. CDR3 nucleotide sequence: TGTGCCAGCTCGCGTTCCTCTGACAGGGCCGAGCAGTACTTC. Its translation is CASSRSSDRAEQYF.

The rearrangement uses TRBV6-9 and TRBJ1-1; the D is unclear. Germline values: CDR1 MNHGY, CDR2 SVAAGI. Trimming shortened V by 10 bases and J by 0 bases, and 6 bases separated the two germline ends. The CDR3 extends over 11 amino acids. The CDR3 DNA reads as TGTGCCATCCGTGTGAACACTGAAGCTTTCTTT. This codes for CAIRVNTEAFF.

The genes are TRBV5-1 and TRBJ1-3, with D perhaps matching TRBD1 (5 bases). Germline-derived CDR1 and CDR2 are SGHRS and YFSETQ. The CDR3 runs to 14 residues. Between the trimmed V and J ends, which lost 4 bases and 14 bases, there was a span of 22 bases. The CDR3 nucleotides are TGCGCCAGCAGCCTGATGGACGGGGGACGGATCCTATATTTT. As protein: CASSLMDGGRILYF.

The CDR3 region has the DNA TGTGCCAGCTCACCTCAGGGGGGAGAGACCCAGTACTTC. As protein: CASSPQGGETQYF. V usage is TRBV18 and J usage is TRBJ2-5; a weak D match, TRBD1 (7 bases). Germline CDR1 KGHSH, CDR2 LQKENI. Trimming took off 3 bases at V and 4 bases at J, with 9 bases between the two ends. This CDR3 spans 13 amino acids.

This chain connects TRBV6-4 to TRBJ2-3; 9 nucleotides match TRBD2. The germline V gene encodes CDR1 MRHNA and CDR2 SNTAGT. The V and J ends lost 6 bases and 2 bases, in that order; junction bases with no gene match: 9. This CDR3 comprises 16 residues. CDR3 nucleotide sequence: TGTGCCAGCAGCGACGGGCGGGGGGGATACACAGATACGCAGTATTTT. This codes for CASSDGRGGYTDTQYF.

The CDR3, as DNA: TGTGCCAGTAGTATAGCCAGCGGGTTATCCTACGAGCAGTACTTC. Encoded protein: CASSIASGLSYEQYF. The rearrangement links TRBV19 to TRBJ2-7; D is possibly TRBD2 (6 bases). With 1 base removed from V and 1 base from J, the gap between germline ends came to 11 bases. Germline CDR1 LNHDA, CDR2 SQIVND (reference sequence). This CDR3 is 15 amino acids long.

The chain employs TRBV29-1 and TRBJ1-2; 11 bases fit TRBD1. The CDR3 consists of 16 residues. CDR1 is SQVTM and CDR2 is ANQGSEA in the germline V gene. V was clipped by 1 base and J by 4 bases; unmatched bases: 8. Here the CDR3 DNA reads TGCAGCGTTGAAGCTCGAGGACAGGGGGCTTCCTATGGCTACACCTTC. Residues: CSVEARGQGASYGYTF.

The rearrangement uses TRBV7-8 and TRBJ1-3; 7 positions match TRBD1. The CDR3 has 15 amino acids. V was pared by 2 bases and J by 4 bases, with 5 bases of the junction left unmatched. Germline CDR1 and CDR2: SGHVS and FQNEAQ. DNA for the CDR3: TGTGCCAGCAGCTTACTACAGGGGTGGGGAAACACCATATATTTT. Its translation: CASSLLQGWGNTIYF.

This chain connects TRBV10-2 to TRBJ1-3; 9 nucleotides match TRBD1. The V gene end was trimmed by 3 bases and the J gene end by 11 bases; junction bases not matched to a gene: 11. From germline, CDR1 is WSHSY and CDR2 SAAADI. This CDR3 comprises 15 residues. The CDR3 DNA reads as TGCGCCAGCAGTGACGTGGGACAGGGACTTACGGCCATATATTTT. It is translated as CASSDVGQGLTAIYF.

The chain couples TRBV5-1 to TRBJ2-3; 10 bases line up with TRBD2. Germline V gives CDR1 SGHRS, CDR2 YFSETQ. CDR3 length: 17 residues. Trimming at V came to 5 bases and at J to 7 bases, leaving 16 bases not matched to a gene. The CDR3 nucleotides are TGCGCCAGCAGACAAGGAGGGCTAGCGGGGGTCGTGAATACGCAGTATTTT. It is translated as CASRQGGLAGVVNTQYF. Looking up the rest from reference TRBV5-1 and TRBJ2-3 gives the full variable domain: KAGVTQTPRYLIKTRGQQVTLSCSPISGHRSVSWYQQTPGQGLQFLFEYFSETQRNKGNFPGRFSGRQFSNSRSEMNVSTLELGDSALYLCASRQGGLAGVVNTQYFGPGTRLTVL.

This rearrangement joins TRBV9 to TRBJ2-1; 8 bases align to TRBD2. Germline assignment: CDR1 SGDLS and CDR2 YYNGEE. The CDR3 loop spans 15 amino acids. J lost 9 bases, V lost 1 base, and 9 bases had no gene match. In DNA form, the CDR3 reads TGTGCCAGCAGCGTAACTGGCGGGGGGCGGGGTGAGCAGTTCTTC. It translates to CASSVTGGGRGEQFF. Full variable domain (rest looked up from reference TRBV9 and TRBJ2-1): DSGVTQTPKHLITATGQRVTLRCSPRSGDLSVYWYQQSLDQGLQFLIQYYNGEERAKGNILERFSAQQFPDLHSELNLSSLELGDSALYFCASSVTGGGRGEQFFGPGTRLTVL.

CDR3: CASSPLLYRDPNEKLFF. DNA for the CDR3: TGTGCCAGTAGTCCACTTCTCTACAGGGATCCTAATGAAAAACTGTTTTTT. The chain carries TRBV19 and TRBJ1-4, with D possibly TRBD1 on 6 matching bases. The V and J ends lost 5 bases and 3 bases respectively, with 19 bases between them. This CDR3 contains 17 residues. In germline, CDR1 is LNHDA, CDR2 SQIVND (reference sequence).

The chain links TRBV5-1 to TRBJ1-2; perhaps TRBD1 as D (6 bases). CDR3 length: 18 amino acids. Germline loops: CDR1 SGHRS, CDR2 YFSETQ. V lost 1 base and J 5 bases, leaving 24 bases between the germline ends. CDR3 sequence (DNA): TGCGCCAGCAGCTTGCCCCACCAACAGGGCGTCTCGGGGTATGGCTACACCTTC. It is translated as CASSLPHQQGVSGYGYTF.

This chain joins TRBV6-1 and TRBJ2-7, with a tentative D call TRBD1 (5 bases). The CDR3 is 14 residues long. Per germline, CDR1 MNHNS and CDR2 SASEGT. V lost 9 bases to trimming and J lost 3 bases, with 18 bases between them. The CDR3, as DNA: TGTGCCAGTAACCGGTCCGGACACCGCTACGAGCAGTACTTC. Its protein is CASNRSGHRYEQYF.

This chain links TRBV4-1 with TRBJ1-2, with a weak D call TRBD1 (5 bases). Per the germline V gene, CDR1 is MGHRA and CDR2 is YSYEKL. V was shortened by 4 bases and J by 3 bases, with 24 bases between the two germline ends. The CDR3 has 18 amino acids. Written as DNA, the CDR3 is TGCGCCAGCAGCCCTTCATCAGTAACAGGAGCTTTATACTATGGCTACACCTTC. Translated, it gives CASSPSSVTGALYYGYTF.

Only one count was recorded for this clone. The CDR3 reads CASSSGTSAAVTQYF. In DNA, the CDR3 is TGTGCCAGCAGCTCCGGGACTAGCGCGGCGGTTACGCAGTATTTT. The chain is built from TRBV11-2 and TRBJ2-3, with 10 bases fitting TRBD2. Germline V gene lookup returns CDR1 SGHAT and CDR2 FQNNGV. V lost 4 bases to trimming and J lost 8 bases; unmatched junction nucleotides: 9. The CDR3 covers 15 residues.

V gene TRBV6-6 combines with J gene TRBJ2-7; D is perhaps TRBD2 (6 bases). The germline V and J ends were trimmed by 2 bases and 2 bases, with 13 bases remaining between them. This CDR3 contains 15 residues. The germline CDR1 and CDR2 sequences are MNHNY and SVGAGI (reference sequence). The CDR3 protein is CASSYPEGRTYEQYF. The CDR3 DNA reads TGTGCCAGCAGTTACCCAGAGGGGAGGACCTACGAGCAGTACTTC.

The chain is built from TRBV6-6 and TRBJ1-1, with D unresolved. This CDR3 region has 14 residues. V lost 2 bases and J lost 5, with 12 bases in between. Germline lookup yields CDR1 MNHNY and CDR2 SVGAGI (reference sequence). The CDR3 loop is CASSYTRSGTEAFF. CDR3 sequence (DNA): TGTGCCAGCAGTTACACCAGATCAGGAACTGAAGCTTTCTTT.

V gene TRBV18 combines with J gene TRBJ1-1; no reliable D call. CDR3 length equals 13 residues. V was shortened by 5 bases and J by 4 bases, with 11 bases between the two germline ends. Germline loops: CDR1 KGHSH, CDR2 LQKENI. The DNA for the CDR3 is TGTGCCAGCTCATCGTCCGGTGCCACTGAAGCTTTCTTT. Its translation is CASSSSGATEAFF.

The rearrangement joins TRBV6-5 to TRBJ2-5, with D possibly TRBD1 on 6 matching bases. Germline V gives CDR1 MNHEY, CDR2 SVGAGI. The CDR3 runs to 14 residues. Trimming removed 4 bases at V and 5 bases at J, with 14 bases between. The DNA of the CDR3 is TGTGCCAGCAGTTGGGCAGGGGTGAAGGAGACCCAGTACTTC. This codes for CASSWAGVKETQYF.

The genes are TRBV6-6 and TRBJ1-5, with TRBD1 as a possible D gene (5 bases). Trimming shortened V by 5 bases and J by 2 bases, and 10 bases separated the two germline ends. There are 14 residues in the CDR3. Germline assignment: CDR1 MNHNY and CDR2 SVGAGI (reference sequence). The CDR3 reads CASSIRVGNQPQHF. The CDR3 region has the DNA TGTGCCAGCAGTATCAGGGTAGGCAATCAGCCCCAGCATTTT.

This rearrangement joins TRBV7-2 to TRBJ1-3; 7 nucleotides line up with TRBD1. V lost 1 base and J lost 2; bases outside the gene matches: 2. The CDR3 has 15 amino acids. Germline CDR1 is SGHTA and CDR2 is FQGNSA. The DNA of the CDR3 is TGTGCCAGCAGCTTAGTTACAGGGGCTGGAAACACCATATATTTT. Protein sequence: CASSLVTGAGNTIYF.

The rearrangement links TRBV7-2 to TRBJ1-1; D perhaps matches TRBD1 (5 bases). Germline assignment: CDR1 SGHTA and CDR2 FQGNSA. CDR3 length equals 13 residues. Trimming stripped 6 bases from V and 1 base from J, with 9 bases between. In DNA form, the CDR3 reads TGTGCCAGCAGGATAGACAGGAACACTGAAGCTTTCTTT. Amino acid sequence: CASRIDRNTEAFF.

V usage is TRBV18 and J usage is TRBJ2-2; no clear D. This CDR3 spans 13 amino acids. V was shortened by 2 bases and J by 4 bases, with 5 bases between the two germline ends. Germline assignment: CDR1 KGHSH and CDR2 LQKENI. The CDR3 sequence: CASSPKLTGELFF. CDR3 coding DNA: TGTGCCAGCTCACCAAAGCTCACCGGGGAGCTGTTTTTT.

The chain is built from TRBV10-2 and TRBJ2-7, with TRBD1 matching over 9 bases. The CDR3 contains 15 residues. V dropped 6 bases and J dropped 5; count of bases not matched to a gene: 11. Germline V lookup: CDR1 WSHSY, CDR2 SAAADI. The CDR3 loop is CASRLRTGVRDEQYF. The CDR3 bases are TGCGCCAGCAGGTTGAGGACAGGGGTACGTGACGAGCAGTACTTC.

The V call is TRBV7-3, the J call TRBJ2-2; 8 nucleotides align to TRBD1. The CDR3 has 15 amino acids. V lost 4 bases to trimming and J lost 4 bases; unmatched junction nucleotides: 5. The germline V gene has CDR1 SGHTA and CDR2 FQGTGA. The CDR3 protein is CASSSGQGFTGELFF. The CDR3, as DNA: TGTGCCAGCAGCTCCGGACAGGGCTTCACCGGGGAGCTGTTTTTT. The full variable domain, with the rest looked up from reference TRBV7-3 and TRBJ2-2, is GAGVSQTPSNKVTEKGKYVELRCDPISGHTALYWYRQSLGQGPEFLIYFQGTGAADDSGLPNDRFFAVRPEGSVSTLKIQRTERGDSAVYLCASSSGQGFTGELFFGEGSRLTVL.